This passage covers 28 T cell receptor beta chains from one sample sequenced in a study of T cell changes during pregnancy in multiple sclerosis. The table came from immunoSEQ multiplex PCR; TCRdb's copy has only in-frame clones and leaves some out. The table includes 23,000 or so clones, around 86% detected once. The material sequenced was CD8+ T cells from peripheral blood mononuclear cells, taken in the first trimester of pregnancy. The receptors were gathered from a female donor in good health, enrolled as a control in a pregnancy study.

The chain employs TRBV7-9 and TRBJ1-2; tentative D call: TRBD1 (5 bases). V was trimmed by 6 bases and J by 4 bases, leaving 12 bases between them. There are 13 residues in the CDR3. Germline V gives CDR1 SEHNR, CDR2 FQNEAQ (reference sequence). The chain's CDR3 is CASSSQAFYGYTF. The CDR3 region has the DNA TGTGCCAGCAGTTCACAGGCTTTCTATGGCTACACCTTC.

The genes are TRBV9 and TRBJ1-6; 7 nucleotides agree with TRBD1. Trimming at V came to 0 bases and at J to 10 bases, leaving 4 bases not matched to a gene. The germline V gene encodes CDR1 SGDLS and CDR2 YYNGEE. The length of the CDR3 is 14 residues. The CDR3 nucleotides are TGTGCCAGCAGCGTAGAAGACAGGGACTCACCCCTCCACTTT. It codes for CASSVEDRDSPLHF.

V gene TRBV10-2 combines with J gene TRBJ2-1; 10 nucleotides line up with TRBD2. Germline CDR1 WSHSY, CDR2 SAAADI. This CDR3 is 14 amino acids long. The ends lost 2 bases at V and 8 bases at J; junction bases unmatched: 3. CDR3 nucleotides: TGCGCCAGCAGTGAGGGGCTAGCGGGGGATGAGCAGTTCTTC. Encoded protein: CASSEGLAGDEQFF.

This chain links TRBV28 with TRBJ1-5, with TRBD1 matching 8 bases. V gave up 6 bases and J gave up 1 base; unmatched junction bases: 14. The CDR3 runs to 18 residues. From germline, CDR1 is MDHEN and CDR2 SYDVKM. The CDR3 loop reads CASRRLTSRQGSNQPQHF. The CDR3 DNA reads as TGTGCCAGCAGACGATTGACATCTAGACAGGGGAGCAATCAGCCCCAGCATTTT.

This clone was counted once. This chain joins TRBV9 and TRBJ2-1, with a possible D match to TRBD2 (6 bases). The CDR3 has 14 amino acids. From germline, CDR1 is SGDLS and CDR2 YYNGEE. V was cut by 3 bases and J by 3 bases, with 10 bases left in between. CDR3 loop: CASSGGEIYNEQFF. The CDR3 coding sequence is TGTGCCAGCAGCGGGGGGGAGATCTACAATGAGCAGTTCTTC.

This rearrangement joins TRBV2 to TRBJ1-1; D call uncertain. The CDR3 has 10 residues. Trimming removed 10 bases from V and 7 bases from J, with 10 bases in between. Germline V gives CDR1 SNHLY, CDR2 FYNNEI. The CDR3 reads CATMRSEAFF. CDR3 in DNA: TGTGCCACTATGAGGAGTGAAGCTTTCTTT.

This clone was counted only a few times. The CDR3 spells CASSSSTGGNSPLHF. CDR3 sequence (DNA): TGTGCCAGCAGCTCATCGACAGGGGGTAATTCACCCCTCCACTTT. The chain links TRBV7-9 to TRBJ1-6; TRBD1 agrees at 9 bases. The CDR3 covers 15 residues. Germline trimming cut 4 bases from V and 6 bases from J; bases unmatched to any gene: 4. CDR1 is SEHNR, CDR2 FQNEAQ, per germline (reference sequence).

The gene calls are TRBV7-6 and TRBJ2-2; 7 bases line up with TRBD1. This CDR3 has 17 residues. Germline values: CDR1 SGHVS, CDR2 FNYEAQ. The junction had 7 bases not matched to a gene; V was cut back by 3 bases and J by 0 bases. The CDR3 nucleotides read TGTGCCAGCAGCTTTCGACAGGGACCCCCGAACACCGGGGAGCTGTTTTTT. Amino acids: CASSFRQGPPNTGELFF.

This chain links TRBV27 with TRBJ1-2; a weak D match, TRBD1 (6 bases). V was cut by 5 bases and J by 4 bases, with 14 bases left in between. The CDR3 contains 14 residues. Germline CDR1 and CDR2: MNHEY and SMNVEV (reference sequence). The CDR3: CASSVGGGSYGYTF. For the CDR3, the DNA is TGTGCCAGCAGTGTAGGGGGGGGATCCTATGGCTACACCTTC.

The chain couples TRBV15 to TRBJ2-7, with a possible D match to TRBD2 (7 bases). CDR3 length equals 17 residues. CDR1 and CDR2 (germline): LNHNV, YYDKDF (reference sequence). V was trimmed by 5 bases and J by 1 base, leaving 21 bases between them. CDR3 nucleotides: TGTGCCACCAGCGATGGGGGGGGTGGACAGCCATCCTACGAGCAGTACTTC. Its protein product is CATSDGGGGQPSYEQYF.

In DNA form, the CDR3 reads TGTGCCAGCTCACCGCAGACTAGCACCTACAATGAGCAGTTCTTC. Translation gives CASSPQTSTYNEQFF. The chain carries TRBV18 and TRBJ2-1; 7 bases line up with TRBD2. V trimming: 3 bases; J trimming: 2 bases; junction bases outside the gene matches: 4. CDR1 is KGHSH and CDR2 is LQKENI in the germline V gene. This CDR3 spans 15 amino acids.

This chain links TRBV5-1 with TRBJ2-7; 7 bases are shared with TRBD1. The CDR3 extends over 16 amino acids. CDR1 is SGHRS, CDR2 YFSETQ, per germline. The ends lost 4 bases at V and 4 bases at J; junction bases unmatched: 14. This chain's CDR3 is CASSRGTGTEIYEQYF. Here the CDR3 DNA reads TGCGCCAGCAGCCGAGGGACCGGGACAGAAATTTACGAGCAGTACTTC.

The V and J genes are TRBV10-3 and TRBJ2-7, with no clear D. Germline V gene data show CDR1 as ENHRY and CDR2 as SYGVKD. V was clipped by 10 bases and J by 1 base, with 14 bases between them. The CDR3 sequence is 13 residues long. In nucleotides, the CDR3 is TGTGCCACCAGAGGAGAATCTTCCTACGAGCAGTACTTC. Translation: CATRGESSYEQYF.

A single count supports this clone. CDR3 nucleotide sequence: TGTGCCAGCAGTTTAGGCGGGAGGGCAGATACGCAGTATTTT. Protein: CASSLGGRADTQYF. J is TRBJ2-3 and V is TRBV27; 9 positions agree with TRBD2. Germline values: CDR1 MNHEY, CDR2 SMNVEV (reference sequence). V lost 2 bases, J lost 4 bases, and 1 base stayed unmatched. CDR3 length equals 14 residues.

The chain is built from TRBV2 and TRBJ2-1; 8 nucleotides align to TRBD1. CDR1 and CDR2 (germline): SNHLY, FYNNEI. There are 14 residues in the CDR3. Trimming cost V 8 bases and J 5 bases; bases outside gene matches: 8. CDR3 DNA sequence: TGTGCCAGCGGTAGGACAGGGTCGGACAATGAGCAGTTCTTC. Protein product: CASGRTGSDNEQFF.

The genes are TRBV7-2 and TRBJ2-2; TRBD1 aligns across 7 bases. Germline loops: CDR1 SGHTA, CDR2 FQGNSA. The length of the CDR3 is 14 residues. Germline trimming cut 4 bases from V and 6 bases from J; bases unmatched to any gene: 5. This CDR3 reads CASSWTGPPGELFF. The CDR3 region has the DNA TGTGCCAGCAGCTGGACAGGCCCCCCCGGGGAGCTGTTTTTT.

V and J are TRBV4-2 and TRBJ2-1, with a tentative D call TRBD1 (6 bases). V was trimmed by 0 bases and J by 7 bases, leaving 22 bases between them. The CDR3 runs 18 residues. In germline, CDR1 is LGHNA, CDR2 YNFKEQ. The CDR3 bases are TGTGCCAGCAGCCAAGAAGTACAGGGTGAGGGCGGTTTGAATGAGCAGTTCTTC. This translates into CASSQEVQGEGGLNEQFF.

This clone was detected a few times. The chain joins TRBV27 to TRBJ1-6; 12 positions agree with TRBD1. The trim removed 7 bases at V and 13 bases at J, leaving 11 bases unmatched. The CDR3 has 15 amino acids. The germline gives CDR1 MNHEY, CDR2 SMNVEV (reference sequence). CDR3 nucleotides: TGTGCCAGCAAGGCGGGACAGGGGGCTCTAGGTCCCCTCCACTTT. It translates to CASKAGQGALGPLHF.

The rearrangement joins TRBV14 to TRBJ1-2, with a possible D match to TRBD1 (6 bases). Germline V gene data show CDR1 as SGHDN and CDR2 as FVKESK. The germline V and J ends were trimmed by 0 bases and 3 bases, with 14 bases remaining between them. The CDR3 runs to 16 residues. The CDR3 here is CASSQEVTDSYYGYTF. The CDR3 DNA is TGTGCCAGCAGCCAAGAGGTAACGGACAGTTACTATGGCTACACCTTC.

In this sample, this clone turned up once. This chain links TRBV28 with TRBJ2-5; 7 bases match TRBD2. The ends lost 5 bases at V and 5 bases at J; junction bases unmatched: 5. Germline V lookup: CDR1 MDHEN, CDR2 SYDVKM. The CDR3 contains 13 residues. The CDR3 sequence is CASSPSGGETQYF. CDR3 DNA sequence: TGTGCCAGCAGTCCTAGCGGCGGTGAGACCCAGTACTTC. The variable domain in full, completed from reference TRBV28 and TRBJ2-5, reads DVKVTQSSRYLVKRTGEKVFLECVQDMDHENMFWYRQDPGLGLRLIYFSYDVKMKEKGDIPEGYSVSREKKERFSLILESASTNQTSMYLCASSPSGGETQYFGPGTRLLVL.

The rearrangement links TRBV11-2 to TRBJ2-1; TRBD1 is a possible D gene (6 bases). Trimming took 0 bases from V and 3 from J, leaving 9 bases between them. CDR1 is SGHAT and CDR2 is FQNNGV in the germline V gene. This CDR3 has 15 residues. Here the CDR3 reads CASSLEDSYYNEQFF. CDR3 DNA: TGTGCCAGCAGCTTAGAGGACAGTTACTACAATGAGCAGTTCTTC. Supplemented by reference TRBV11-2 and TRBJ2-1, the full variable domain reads EAGVAQSPRYKIIEKRQSVAFWCNPISGHATLYWYQQILGQGPKLLIQFQNNGVVDDSQLPKDRFSAERLKGVDSTLKIQPAKLEDSAVYLCASSLEDSYYNEQFFGPGTRLTVL.

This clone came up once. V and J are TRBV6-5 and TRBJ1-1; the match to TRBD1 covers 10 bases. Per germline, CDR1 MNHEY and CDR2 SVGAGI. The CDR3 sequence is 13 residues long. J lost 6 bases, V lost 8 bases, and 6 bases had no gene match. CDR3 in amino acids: CASSGQGGPEAFF. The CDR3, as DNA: TGTGCCAGCTCCGGACAGGGGGGCCCTGAAGCTTTCTTT.

The CDR3 region has the DNA TGTGCCAGCAGCCCTTACAGGGGTGAGGAGACCCAGTACTTC. This gives the protein CASSPYRGEETQYF. This chain uses TRBV28 with TRBJ2-5; TRBD1 matches 7 bases. Germline assignment: CDR1 MDHEN and CDR2 SYDVKM. The CDR3 spans 14 residues. V lost 6 bases, J lost 5 bases, and 9 bases stayed unmatched.

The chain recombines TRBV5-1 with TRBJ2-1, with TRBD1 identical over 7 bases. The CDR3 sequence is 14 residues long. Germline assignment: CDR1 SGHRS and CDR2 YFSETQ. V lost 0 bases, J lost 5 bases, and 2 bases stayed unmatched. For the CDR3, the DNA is TGCGCCAGCAGCTTGGGACAGGGACACAATGAGCAGTTCTTC. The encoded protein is CASSLGQGHNEQFF. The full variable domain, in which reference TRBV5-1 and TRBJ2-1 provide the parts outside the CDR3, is KAGVTQTPRYLIKTRGQQVTLSCSPISGHRSVSWYQQTPGQGLQFLFEYFSETQRNKGNFPGRFSGRQFSNSRSEMNVSTLELGDSALYLCASSLGQGHNEQFFGPGTRLTVL.

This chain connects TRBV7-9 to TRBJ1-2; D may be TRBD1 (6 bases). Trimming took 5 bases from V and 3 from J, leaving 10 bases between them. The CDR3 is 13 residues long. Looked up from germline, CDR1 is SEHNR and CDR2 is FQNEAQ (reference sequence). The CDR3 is CASSRQDYYGYTF. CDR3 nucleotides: TGTGCCAGCAGCCGACAGGACTACTATGGCTACACCTTC.

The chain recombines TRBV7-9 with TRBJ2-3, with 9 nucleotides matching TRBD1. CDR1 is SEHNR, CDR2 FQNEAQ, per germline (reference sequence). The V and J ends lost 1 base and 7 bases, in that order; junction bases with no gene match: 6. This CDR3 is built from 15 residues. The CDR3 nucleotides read TGTGCCAGCAGCTTAGAGACAGGGGGAGGCAATACGCAGTATTTT. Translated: CASSLETGGGNTQYF.

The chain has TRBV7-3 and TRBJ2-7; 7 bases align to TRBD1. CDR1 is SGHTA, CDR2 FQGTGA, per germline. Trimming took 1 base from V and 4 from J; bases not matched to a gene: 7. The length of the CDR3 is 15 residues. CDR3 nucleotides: TGTGCCAGCAGCTTAAGAGGGGGCAGGGATTACGAGCAGTACTTC. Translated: CASSLRGGRDYEQYF.

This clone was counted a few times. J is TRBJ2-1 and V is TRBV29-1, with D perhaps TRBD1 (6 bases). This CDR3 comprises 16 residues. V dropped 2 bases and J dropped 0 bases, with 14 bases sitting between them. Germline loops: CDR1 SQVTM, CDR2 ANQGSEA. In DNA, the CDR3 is TGCAGCGTTGAACCTTCTGACAGGAGCTCCTACAATGAGCAGTTCTTC. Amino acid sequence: CSVEPSDRSSYNEQFF.